The clone carrying this TCR beta chain was detected only a few times. Its specificity is unknown. These data belong to a study of T-cell memory formation after mild COVID-19. About the study: The two donors had largely donor-specific TCR clusters.

Whole-study findings and limits: Mainly CM and EM harbored the contracting CD4+ clones; mainly EMRA harbored the CD8+ ones.

Using its own MiXCR run on the 5' RACE reads, TCRdb lists one record per CDR3 protein. The top ten hold 3% to 4.5% of the sample, which has under 300,000 distinct CDR3 sequences, less than 20% seen once. The receptor was derived from a man between 18 and 29 years old who had mild COVID-19 (a few samples of this study predate the infection). Cell type and time point are not known. The sample comprised PBMCs or a T cell subset sorted from them (not recorded which).

CDR3 sequence reads: CASMWADSYEQYF. CDR3 in DNA: TGCGCCAGCATGTGGGCAGACTCCTACGAGCAGTACTTC. This chain joins TRBV5-1 and TRBJ2-7; D unclear. CDR3 size: 13 residues. Germline CDR1 reads SGHRS; CDR2 reads YFSETQ. V gave up 6 bases and J gave up 0 bases, with 10 bases separating them.